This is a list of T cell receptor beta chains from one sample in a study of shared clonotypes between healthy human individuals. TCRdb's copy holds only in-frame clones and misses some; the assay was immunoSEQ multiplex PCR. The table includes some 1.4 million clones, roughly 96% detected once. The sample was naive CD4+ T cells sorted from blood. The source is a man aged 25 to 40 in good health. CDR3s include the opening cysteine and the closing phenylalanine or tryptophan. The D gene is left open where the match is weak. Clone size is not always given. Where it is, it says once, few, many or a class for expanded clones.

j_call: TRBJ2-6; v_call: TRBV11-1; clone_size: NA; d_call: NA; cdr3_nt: TGTGCCAGCAGCATGGGGTCTGGGGCCAACGTCCTGACTTTC; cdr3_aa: CASSMGSGANVLTF
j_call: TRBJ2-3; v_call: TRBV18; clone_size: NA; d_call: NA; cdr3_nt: TGTGCCAGCTCACCAGGGGCGGGAATCACAGATACGCAGTATTTT; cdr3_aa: CASSPGAGITDTQYF
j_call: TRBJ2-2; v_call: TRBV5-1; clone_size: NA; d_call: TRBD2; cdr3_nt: TGCGCCAGCACTCTGGGAGGGTCTCACACCGGGGAGCTGTTTTTT; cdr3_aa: CASTLGGSHTGELFF
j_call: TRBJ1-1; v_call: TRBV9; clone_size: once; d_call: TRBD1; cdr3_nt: TGTGCCAGCAGCGTAGGTCAGGGGGCAGACACTGAAGCTTTCTTT; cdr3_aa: CASSVGQGADTEAFF
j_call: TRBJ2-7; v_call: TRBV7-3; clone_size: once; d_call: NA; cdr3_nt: TGTGCCAGCAGCTTTCGGCGGGGCTACGAGCAGTACTTC; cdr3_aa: CASSFRRGYEQYF
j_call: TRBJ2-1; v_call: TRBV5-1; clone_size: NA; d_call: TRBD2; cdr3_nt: TGCGCCAGCAGCTTGAGGACTAGCGGGAGTCACTACAATGAGCAGTTCTTC; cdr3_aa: CASSLRTSGSHYNEQFF
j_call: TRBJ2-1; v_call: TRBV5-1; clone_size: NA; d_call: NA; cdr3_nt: TGCGCCAGCAGCTTGGGCAACGTCCTCTACAATGAGCAGTTCTTC; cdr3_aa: CASSLGNVLYNEQFF
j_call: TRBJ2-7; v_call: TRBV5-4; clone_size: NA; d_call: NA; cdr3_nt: TGTGCCAGCAGCCCCGTGGGAGCCCTCGGCGAGCAGTACTTC; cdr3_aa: CASSPVGALGEQYF
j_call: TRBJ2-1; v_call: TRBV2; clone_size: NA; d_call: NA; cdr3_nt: TGTGCCAGCAGTGCCCCGGGCAGGGCCTACAATGAGCAGTTCTTC; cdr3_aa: CASSAPGRAYNEQFF
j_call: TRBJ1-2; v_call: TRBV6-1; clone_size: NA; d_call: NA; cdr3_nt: TGTGCCAGCAGTCAGGGAAACTATGGCTACACCTTC; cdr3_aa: CASSQGNYGYTF
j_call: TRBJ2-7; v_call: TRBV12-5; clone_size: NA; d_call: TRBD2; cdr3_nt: TGTGCTAGTGGTTCCGGGACTAGCGGGCTCATCTCCTACGAGCAGTACTTC; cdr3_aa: CASGSGTSGLISYEQYF
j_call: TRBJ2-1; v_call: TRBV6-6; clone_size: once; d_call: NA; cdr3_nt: TGTGCCAGCTTGTCGTCTAGCGACAACAATGAGCAGTTCTTC; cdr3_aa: CASLSSSDNNEQFF
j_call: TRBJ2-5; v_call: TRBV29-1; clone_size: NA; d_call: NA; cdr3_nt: TGCAGCCTGAGGCAGGGCGAGACCCAGTACTTC; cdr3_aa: CSLRQGETQYF
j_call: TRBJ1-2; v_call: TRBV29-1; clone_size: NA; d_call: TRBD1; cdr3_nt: TGCAGCGTTGAAGGCGGGCACAAGGGACAGTCCTATGGCTACACCTTC; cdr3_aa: CSVEGGHKGQSYGYTF
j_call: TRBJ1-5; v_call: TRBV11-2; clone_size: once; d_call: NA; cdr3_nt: TGTGCCAGCAGCTTTCTAGGTGGGGGGACCCAGCATTTT; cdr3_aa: CASSFLGGGTQHF
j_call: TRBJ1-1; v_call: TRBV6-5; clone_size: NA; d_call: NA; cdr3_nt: TGTGCCAGCAGTTTCTCGTTGAACACTGAAGCTTTCTTT; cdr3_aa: CASSFSLNTEAFF
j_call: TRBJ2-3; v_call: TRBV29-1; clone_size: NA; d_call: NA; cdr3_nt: TGCAGCGGATATTTAGCGGTAGATACGCAGTATTTT; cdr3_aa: CSGYLAVDTQYF
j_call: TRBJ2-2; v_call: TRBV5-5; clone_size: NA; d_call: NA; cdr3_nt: TGTGCCAGCAGCTTGATCCGGGGCTTTAAAGCCGGGGAGCTGTTTTTT; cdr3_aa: CASSLIRGFKAGELFF
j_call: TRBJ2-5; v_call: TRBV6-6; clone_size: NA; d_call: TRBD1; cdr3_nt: TGTGCCAGCAGGCGGCGCCAGGGACAGGGCCAAGAGACCCAGTACTTC; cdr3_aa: CASRRRQGQGQETQYF
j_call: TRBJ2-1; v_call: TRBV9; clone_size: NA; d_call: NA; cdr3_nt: TGTGCCAGCAGCGTAGATCAACACAATGAGCAGTTCTTC; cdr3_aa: CASSVDQHNEQFF